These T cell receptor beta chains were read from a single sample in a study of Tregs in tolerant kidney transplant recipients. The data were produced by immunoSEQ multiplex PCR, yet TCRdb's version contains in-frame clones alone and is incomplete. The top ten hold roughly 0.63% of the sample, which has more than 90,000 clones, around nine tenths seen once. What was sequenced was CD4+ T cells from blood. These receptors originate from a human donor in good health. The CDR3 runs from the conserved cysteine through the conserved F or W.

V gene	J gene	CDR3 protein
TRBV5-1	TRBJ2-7	CASSLGGGDEQYF
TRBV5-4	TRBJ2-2	CASSLRVGRMNTGELFF
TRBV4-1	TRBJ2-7	CASSRAGGSSYEQYF
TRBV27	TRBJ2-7	CASGVYEQYF
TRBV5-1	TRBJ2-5	CASSTGQRETQYF
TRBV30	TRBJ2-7	CAWSRGREQYF
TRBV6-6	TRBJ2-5	CASSYGGRGSQETQYF
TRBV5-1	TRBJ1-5	CASSWDSPNQPQHF
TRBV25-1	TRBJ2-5	CASSDGQGRVGTQYF
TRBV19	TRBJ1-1	CASSKTPRWNTEAFF
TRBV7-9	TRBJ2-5	CASSLGTGLETQYF
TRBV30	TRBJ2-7	CAWSVKAGEDEQYF
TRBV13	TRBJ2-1	CASSLGLLAGDLSYNEQFF
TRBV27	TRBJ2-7	CASSLLMGYEQYF
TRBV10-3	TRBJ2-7	CAISESTLAGGPREQYF
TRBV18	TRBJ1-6	CASSPRGPNSPLHF
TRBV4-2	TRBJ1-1	CASSQRRYNTEAFF
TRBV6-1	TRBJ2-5	CASSQDRAQETQYF
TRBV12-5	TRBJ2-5	CASGPSGVVKETQYF
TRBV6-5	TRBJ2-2	CASSFEIGVTGELFF
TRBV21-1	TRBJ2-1	CASSTIGQGQYNEQFF
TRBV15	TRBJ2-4	CATSRPPGTKNIQYF
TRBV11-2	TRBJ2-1	CASSLTVASYNEQFF
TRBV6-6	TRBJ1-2	CASSYSRTGRGYTF
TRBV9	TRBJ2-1	CASSVDQGAREQFF
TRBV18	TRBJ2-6	CASSPVISGANVLTF
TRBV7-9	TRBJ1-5	CASSRVGGSNQPQHF
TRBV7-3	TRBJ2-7	CASSLTLAGGPNEQYF